A single sample is the source of the 10 T cell receptor beta chains below, sequenced in a study of T cell clusters in autoimmune cytopenias. Approximately 36,000 genome equivalents of blood DNA were amplified for TRB. TRB rearrangements were amplified by touch-down multiplex PCR with mixed TRB-A/B primers. TCRdb reprocessed the multiplex PCR reads, with one entry per CDR3 protein and no DNA. The table lists approximately 16,000 distinct CDR3 sequences. The sample was peripheral blood. Receptors originate from a human donor with an autoimmune cytopenia or autoimmune hepatitis (not recorded which).

The chain carries TRBV19 and TRBJ2-2; TCRdb selects TRBD2, and the lack of DNA leaves this call unchecked. Germline-derived CDR1 and CDR2 are LNHDA and SQIVND (reference sequence). The CDR3 length is 17 residues. The chain's CDR3 is CASTPAGQRGNTGELFF.

The chain uses TRBV6-1 and TRBJ1-2. CDR3 length equals 15 residues. CDR1 and CDR2 from the germline V gene are MNHNS and SASEGT. The CDR3: CASSESGSTNYGYTF.

The J gene is TRBJ1-2, the V gene TRBV30; TCRdb designates TRBD1, a call that cannot be tested without DNA. Per germline, CDR1 GTSNPN and CDR2 SVGIG (reference sequence). This CDR3 is built from 13 residues. The CDR3 here is CAWHLGQGNGYTF.

The rearrangement links TRBV5-1 to TRBJ1-1. This CDR3 contains 14 residues. In germline, CDR1 is SGHRS, CDR2 YFSETQ. The CDR3 loop is CASSLRVFDAEAFF.

The chain uses TRBV12-3 or TRBV12-4 and TRBJ2-5. CDR3 length equals 11 residues. The CDR3 loop is CASSLKETQYF.

CDR3 amino acids: CASSRNSNQPQHF. This chain uses TRBV6-1 with TRBJ1-5. The CDR3 has 13 residues. Per germline, CDR1 MNHNS and CDR2 SASEGT.

The chain combines TRBV18 with TRBJ1-1; the D gene TCRdb calls, TRBD1, cannot be checked with no DNA. The CDR3 is 13 amino acids. Germline CDR1 is KGHSH and CDR2 is LQKENI. The CDR3 reads CASSPGQGFEAFF.

V usage is TRBV30 and J usage is TRBJ2-3; without DNA, the TCRdb call of TRBD1 cannot be checked. The CDR3 runs to 15 residues. Germline values: CDR1 GTSNPN, CDR2 SVGIG (reference sequence). CDR3 sequence: CAWRLGGDRTDTQYF.

V usage is TRBV5-1 and J usage is TRBJ2-2; TCRdb designates TRBD2, a call that cannot be tested without DNA. The length of the CDR3 is 17 residues. Germline CDR1 is SGHRS and CDR2 is YFSETQ. CDR3 region: CASREQPKGQNTGELFF.

Judged by frequency, this clonotype is medium-sized (0.01 to 0.1%). The gene calls are TRBV18 and TRBJ2-5. Germline assignment: CDR1 KGHSH and CDR2 LQKENI. This CDR3 has 13 amino acids. The CDR3 spells CASSPPSSETQYF.